One T cell receptor (beta chain) is described in this entry. Its specificity is not known. This sample stems from a study of T cells in Graves' hyperthyroidism and ophthalmopathy. Whole-study results and caveats: A model using 13 V-J features told ophthalmopathy apart from stable hyperthyroidism. Among thyroid clonotypes expanded above 0.001, most also appeared in blood.

For Graves' hyperthyroidism to be stable, ophthalmopathy could not progress within 18 months. The PBMCs were sourced from fresh peripheral blood (about 10 ml). Amplification of TCR beta CDR3 regions was performed using RNA transcripts as template. HTBI primers were the set used in a first-round RT-PCR of the TCR CDR3. Via MiXCR, TCRdb re-called the multiplex PCR reads, giving one row per CDR3 protein. The profile covers hundreds of thousands of distinct CDR3 sequences, with less than 15% appearing a single time and 9.2% taken by the ten largest. The V and J ends lost 6 bases and 6 bases, in that order; junction bases with no gene match: 10. CDR3 size: 15 residues. Per the germline V gene, CDR1 is MDHEN and CDR2 is SYDVKM.

The chain couples TRBV28 to TRBJ2-1; 8 nucleotides agree with TRBD1. The receptor was isolated from a woman under 30 with Graves' hyperthyroidism. The source material was blood. The CDR3 loop is CASSLTTGAPNEQFF. The CDR3, as DNA: TGTGCCAGCAGCCTGACGACAGGGGCCCCCAATGAGCAGTTCTTC.